This TCR beta chain was recorded in a study of Graves' ophthalmopathy and Graves' hyperthyroidism. The term stable hyperthyroidism indicated an absence of ophthalmopathy within 18 months of follow-up. The study amplified TCR beta CDR3 regions using RNA transcripts. The authors performed first-round RT-PCR with HTBI primers and then a second-round multiplex PCR. TCRdb independently ran MiXCR on the multiplex PCR reads; one entry per CDR3 protein. This table holds hundreds of thousands of distinct CDR3 sequences, about 20% found once. V lost 3 bases and J lost 2; bases outside the gene matches: 14. CDR3 length equals 18 residues.

The V and J genes are TRBV12-3 or TRBV12-4 and TRBJ2-5, with 8 bases that match TRBD1. Sequenced input: peripheral blood. The sequence was collected from a woman aged 18-29 years with stable Graves' hyperthyroidism. Some clones in this sample may be carry-over from other donors' samples. The CDR3 reads CASSLPSGQGKGQETQYF. CDR3 sequence (DNA): TGTGCCAGCAGTTTGCCCTCCGGACAGGGAAAGGGGCAAGAGACCCAGTACTTC.